This entry lists 29 T cell receptor beta chains sequenced from one sample in a study of shared clonotypes between healthy human individuals. TCRdb keeps only in-frame clones here, not all; method: immunoSEQ multiplex PCR. The sample records a few hundred thousand clones, just over 95% being singletons. Sample: memory CD8+ T cells sorted from blood. Subset meaning: CD45RO+ cells pooled with CCR7-negative TemRA cells. Receptor source: a young man in good health.

A single count supports this clone. This chain connects TRBV25-1 to TRBJ1-4, with D unresolved. CDR1 and CDR2 from the germline V gene are MGHDK and SYGVNS. With 0 bases removed from V and 0 bases from J, the gap between germline ends came to 8 bases. The length of the CDR3 is 16 residues. CDR3: CASSEYNGATNEKLFF. The CDR3 DNA is TGTGCCAGCAGTGAATATAACGGCGCAACTAATGAAAAACTGTTTTTT. Combining the CDR3 with reference TRBV25-1 and TRBJ1-4 gives the whole variable domain EADIYQTPRYLVIGTGKKITLECSQTMGHDKMYWYQQDPGMELHLIHYSYGVNSTEKGDLSSESTVSRIRTEHFPLTLESARPSHTSQYLCASSEYNGATNEKLFFGSGTQLSVL.

The chain links TRBV2 to TRBJ2-7; 7 positions match TRBD2. This CDR3 region has 16 residues. The germline V gene encodes CDR1 SNHLY and CDR2 FYNNEI. V shed 2 bases, J shed 0 bases, and the junction held 7 bases outside the gene matches. The CDR3, as DNA: TGTGCCAGCAGTGAACATTCGGGAGGCTTCTCCTACGAGCAGTACTTC. Residues: CASSEHSGGFSYEQYF.

The V call is TRBV7-9, the J call TRBJ2-3, with 7 bases matching TRBD2. Germline V lookup: CDR1 SEHNR, CDR2 FQNEAQ (reference sequence). The CDR3 is made up of 16 amino acids. V shed 5 bases and J 4 bases; nucleotides not matched to a gene: 12. This chain's CDR3 is CASSPRASGGADTQYF. Written as DNA, the CDR3 is TGTGCCAGCAGCCCCCGGGCTAGCGGAGGGGCAGATACGCAGTATTTT.

The rearrangement links TRBV27 to TRBJ2-7; D is perhaps TRBD1 (6 bases). CDR3 length: 12 residues. Between the trimmed V and J ends, which lost 8 bases and 4 bases, there was a span of 12 bases. Germline CDR1 and CDR2: MNHEY and SMNVEV (reference sequence). The CDR3 spells CASWTAPYEQYF. DNA of the CDR3: TGTGCCAGCTGGACAGCCCCTTACGAGCAGTACTTC.

The V and J genes are TRBV28 and TRBJ2-7, with 8 bases fitting TRBD1. The length of the CDR3 is 15 residues. The V gene end was trimmed by 1 base and the J gene end by 4 bases; junction bases not matched to a gene: 6. Germline V lookup: CDR1 MDHEN, CDR2 SYDVKM. The CDR3 region has the DNA TGTGCCAGCAGTTTATACGCCAGGGGGCAATACGAGCAGTACTTC. It codes for CASSLYARGQYEQYF.

The chain recombines TRBV28 with TRBJ1-2, with a tentative D call TRBD1 (5 bases). Between the trimmed V and J ends, which lost 11 bases and 4 bases, there was a span of 14 bases. Germline lookup yields CDR1 MDHEN and CDR2 SYDVKM. The CDR3 sequence is 12 residues long. This CDR3 reads CASWGSSYGYTF. The CDR3 region has the DNA TGTGCCTCCTGGGGGTCCTCCTATGGCTACACCTTC.

J is TRBJ2-1 and V is TRBV15; 14 bases agree with TRBD2. Trimming cost V 2 bases and J 10 bases; bases outside gene matches: 7. In germline, CDR1 is LNHNV, CDR2 YYDKDF (reference sequence). This CDR3 has 16 residues. The CDR3 DNA reads TGTGCCACCAGCAGATTACTGGGACTAGCGGGAGACGAGCAGTTCTTC. It yields the protein CATSRLLGLAGDEQFF.

The chain joins TRBV7-2 to TRBJ1-2, with D perhaps matching TRBD1 (5 bases). The length of the CDR3 is 16 residues. In germline, CDR1 is SGHTA, CDR2 FQGNSA. Between the trimmed V and J ends, which lost 0 bases and 0 bases, there was a span of 11 bases. The CDR3 is CASSLAGGWANYGYTF. CDR3 in DNA: TGTGCCAGCAGCTTAGCGGGGGGATGGGCTAACTATGGCTACACCTTC.

The rearrangement uses TRBV4-1 and TRBJ2-3; 8 positions match TRBD2. Per the germline V gene, CDR1 is MGHRA and CDR2 is YSYEKL. This CDR3 has 16 amino acids. The junction had 3 bases not matched to a gene; V was cut back by 0 bases and J by 1 base. The DNA of the CDR3 is TGCGCCAGCAGCCAAGAAGCGGGAGTGGGCACAGATACGCAGTATTTT. It codes for CASSQEAGVGTDTQYF.

The chain is built from TRBV10-3 and TRBJ2-3; TRBD2 agrees at 7 bases. Germline values: CDR1 ENHRY, CDR2 SYGVKD. V was clipped by 8 bases and J by 3 bases; unmatched bases: 2. There are 12 residues in the CDR3. This CDR3 reads CAIGEGTDTQYF. Here the CDR3 DNA reads TGTGCCATCGGGGAGGGGACAGATACGCAGTATTTT.

CDR3 sequence: CASSYGADGEQFF. The CDR3 DNA reads as TGTGCCAGCAGTTACGGGGCCGATGGGGAGCAGTTCTTC. The chain uses TRBV6-5 and TRBJ2-1, with a possible D match to TRBD1 (5 bases). CDR3 length: 13 residues. Between the trimmed V and J ends, which lost 2 bases and 10 bases, there was a span of 12 bases. Germline CDR1 and CDR2: MNHEY and SVGAGI.

The J gene is TRBJ1-1, the V gene TRBV10-3, with D uncertain. Germline V gene data show CDR1 as ENHRY and CDR2 as SYGVKD. The CDR3 is made up of 13 amino acids. Trimming took 7 bases from V and 7 from J, leaving 16 bases between them. The chain's CDR3 is CAITEEPWSEAFF. The CDR3 DNA sequence: TGTGCCATCACCGAGGAGCCTTGGAGTGAAGCTTTCTTT.

V gene TRBV28 combines with J gene TRBJ1-2; D is perhaps TRBD1 (5 bases). The V end lost 3 bases, the J end lost 0 bases, and 11 bases lay between the germline ends. CDR1 MDHEN and CDR2 SYDVKM come from the germline V gene. This CDR3 spans 15 amino acids. The CDR3 nucleotides are TGTGCCAGCAGTTTCCCCGGCAGGGCTAACTATGGCTACACCTTC. It encodes CASSFPGRANYGYTF.

The chain links TRBV10-3 to TRBJ2-5; D is possibly TRBD1 (5 bases). The ends were cut back, 7 bases at V and 1 base at J, with 10 bases in the middle. From germline, CDR1 is ENHRY and CDR2 SYGVKD. This CDR3 is 13 amino acids long. CDR3 residues: CAINRGSQETQYF. CDR3 in DNA: TGTGCCATCAATAGGGGCAGCCAAGAGACCCAGTACTTC.

V and J are TRBV6-1 and TRBJ1-1; 7 positions match TRBD1. In germline, CDR1 is MNHNS, CDR2 SASEGT. J was trimmed by 2 bases and V by 5 bases; bases with no gene match: 5. The CDR3 contains 14 residues. CDR3: CASSNRGGNTEAFF. DNA for the CDR3: TGTGCCAGCAGTAACAGGGGAGGAAACACTGAAGCTTTCTTT.

CDR3 coding DNA: TGTGCCAGCAAACTGGGACCGCAAAACACTGAAGCTTTCTTT. It codes for CASKLGPQNTEAFF. The V call is TRBV2, the J call TRBJ1-1; possible D gene TRBD1, 5 bases. V lost 7 bases and J lost 2, with 14 bases in between. The length of the CDR3 is 14 residues. Germline CDR1 reads SNHLY; CDR2 reads FYNNEI.

J is TRBJ2-7 and V is TRBV5-4; tentative D call: TRBD2 (6 bases). From germline, CDR1 is SGHNT and CDR2 YYREEE (reference sequence). The CDR3 runs 16 residues. V was cut by 0 bases and J by 0 bases, with 13 bases left in between. The CDR3 sequence: CASSLAGTPLSYEQYF. CDR3 nucleotide sequence: TGTGCCAGCAGCTTGGCCGGGACTCCCCTCTCCTACGAGCAGTACTTC.

The V gene is TRBV4-1, the J gene TRBJ2-7; possibly TRBD1 for D (6 bases). Trimming cost V 4 bases and J 0 bases, with 13 bases left between them. CDR1 and CDR2 from the germline V gene are MGHRA and YSYEKL. The CDR3 covers 15 residues. The CDR3 reads CASSLTPDSSYEQYF. CDR3 in DNA: TGCGCCAGCAGCCTTACCCCGGACAGCTCCTACGAGCAGTACTTC.

This sequence joins TRBV5-6 and TRBJ2-7; D is possibly TRBD1 or TRBD2 (5 bases each). Trimming cost V 4 bases and J 7 bases, with 12 bases left between them. Germline lookup yields CDR1 SGHDT and CDR2 YYEEEE. The CDR3 is 12 amino acids. In DNA form, the CDR3 reads TGTGCCAGCAGCCTTACCGGGGCTGAGCAGTACTTC. Its protein is CASSLTGAEQYF.

Regarding this clone: The sample carries other DNA sequences with the same CDR3. The chain is built from TRBV6-5 and TRBJ2-1, with 11 bases that match TRBD2. CDR3 length: 14 amino acids. J lost 5 bases, V lost 7 bases, and 4 bases had no gene match. Germline V gene data show CDR1 as MNHEY and CDR2 as SVGAGI. The CDR3 region has the DNA TGTGCCAGCAACCGACTAGCGGGAAACAATGAGCAGTTCTTC. Translation: CASNRLAGNNEQFF.

The chain couples TRBV10-3 to TRBJ2-5, with TRBD2 matching 7 bases. Gene TRBJ2-7 matches the end of the DNA better, so the J call may be wrong. CDR1 is ENHRY and CDR2 is SYGVKD in the germline V gene. The CDR3 contains 13 residues. DNA of the CDR3: TGTGCCATCAGCGTGACTAGCCCCTACGAGCAGTACTTC. It is translated as CAISVTSPYEQYF.

The genes are TRBV7-9 and TRBJ1-1; the match to TRBD1 covers 8 bases. Losses at the gene ends were 3 bases for V and 5 bases for J; bases not matched to a gene: 17. Germline V CDR1 and CDR2: SEHNR, FQNEAQ (reference sequence). This CDR3 contains 18 residues. CDR3 coding DNA: TGTGCCAGCAGCTTCCACCCGGGGGGTCCAGGGGGCAAGACTGAAGCTTTCTTT. Translating gives CASSFHPGGPGGKTEAFF.

The chain recombines TRBV4-1 with TRBJ1-2; TRBD1 agrees at 7 bases. The V and J ends lost 1 base and 4 bases, in that order; junction bases with no gene match: 0. CDR1 and CDR2 from the germline V gene are MGHRA and YSYEKL. The CDR3 covers 13 residues. CDR3 region: CASSQAGGYGYTF. CDR3 nucleotides: TGCGCCAGCAGCCAAGCAGGGGGCTATGGCTACACCTTC.

The chain carries TRBV9 and TRBJ2-6; the D gene is possibly TRBD2 (5 bases). V lost 3 bases to trimming and J lost 2 bases, with 12 bases between them. This CDR3 comprises 16 residues. The germline V gene has CDR1 SGDLS and CDR2 YYNGEE. The CDR3 loop reads CASSATSTAGANVLTF. The CDR3 DNA sequence: TGTGCCAGCAGCGCAACTAGTACGGCTGGGGCCAACGTCCTGACTTTC. The whole variable domain, filled in from reference TRBV9 and TRBJ2-6, reads DSGVTQTPKHLITATGQRVTLRCSPRSGDLSVYWYQQSLDQGLQFLIQYYNGEERAKGNILERFSAQQFPDLHSELNLSSLELGDSALYFCASSATSTAGANVLTFGAGSRLTVL.

The chain joins TRBV28 to TRBJ2-7; D uncertain. Per the germline V gene, CDR1 is MDHEN and CDR2 is SYDVKM. Trimming pared 5 bases from V and 1 base from J, leaving 12 bases between. CDR3 size: 14 residues. CDR3 sequence: CASSPAGYSYEQYF. The CDR3 region has the DNA TGTGCCAGCAGTCCCGCCGGCTATTCCTACGAGCAGTACTTC. The complete variable domain, with remaining parts taken from reference TRBV28 and TRBJ2-7, reads DVKVTQSSRYLVKRTGEKVFLECVQDMDHENMFWYRQDPGLGLRLIYFSYDVKMKEKGDIPEGYSVSREKKERFSLILESASTNQTSMYLCASSPAGYSYEQYFGPGTRLTVT.

This chain links TRBV6-6 with TRBJ2-5, with D uncertain. The CDR3 length is 14 residues. Germline-derived CDR1 and CDR2 are MNHNY and SVGAGI (reference sequence). V lost 2 bases and J lost 5, with 12 bases in between. The CDR3 here is CASSYLTWYETQYF. In DNA, the CDR3 is TGTGCCAGCAGTTACCTAACCTGGTATGAGACCCAGTACTTC.

The chain recombines TRBV7-6 with TRBJ2-7; the match to TRBD2 covers 9 bases. J gave up 2 bases and V 4 bases, and 3 bases lay outside the gene matches. Germline CDR1 SGHVS, CDR2 FNYEAQ. This CDR3 spans 14 amino acids. The CDR3: CASSSLAGAYEQYF. The CDR3 region has the DNA TGTGCCAGCAGCTCCTTAGCGGGAGCCTACGAGCAGTACTTC.

The chain employs TRBV10-3 and TRBJ2-3; perhaps TRBD2 as D (6 bases). Germline V gives CDR1 ENHRY, CDR2 SYGVKD. V gave up 10 bases and J gave up 1 base, with 12 bases separating them. The CDR3 contains 13 residues. For the CDR3, the DNA is TGTGCCACCGGTGGGACTGGCACAGATACGCAGTATTTT. Protein: CATGGTGTDTQYF.

The J gene is TRBJ2-5, the V gene TRBV5-4; D is tentatively TRBD1 or TRBD2 (6 bases each). This CDR3 contains 14 residues. From germline, CDR1 is SGHNT and CDR2 YYREEE (reference sequence). Trimming stripped 1 base from V and 2 bases from J, with 9 bases between. The CDR3 sequence is CASSLRGRQETQYF. The CDR3 nucleotides read TGTGCCAGCAGCTTGAGGGGGAGGCAAGAGACCCAGTACTTC.